The subject of this entry is one T cell receptor (beta chain). Its specificity is not known. At one boundary the junction diverges from the germline segment, which might be a read error. The sample belongs to a study of Graves' ophthalmopathy and Graves' hyperthyroidism. Study summary: No ophthalmopathy within 18 months of follow-up signified stable hyperthyroidism.

RNA transcripts provided the template for amplifying TCR beta CDR3 regions. RT-PCR with HTBI primers came first, then second-round multiplex PCR. Each CDR3 protein is one row after TCRdb ran MiXCR on the multiplex PCR reads. The repertoire holds 500,000 to 700,000 distinct CDR3 sequences, with under 40% as singletons. General study findings and limits: Most clonotypes expanded in thyroid above 0.001 frequency were present in blood too.

Other autoimmune disease, uncontrolled infection, pregnancy and lactation led to exclusion. This CDR3 contains 17 residues. Per germline, CDR1 SNHLY and CDR2 FYNNEI. The specimen was peripheral blood or thyroid tissue (not recorded which). The rearrangement uses TRBV2 and TRBJ2-6; TRBD2 might be the D (6 bases). This receptor was identified in an adult man with Graves' hyperthyroidism. DNA for the CDR3: TGTGCCAGCAGTACGGGATTAGCGGTCGCTGGGGCCAACGTCCTGGCTTTC. Its protein product is CASSTGLAVAGANVLAF.